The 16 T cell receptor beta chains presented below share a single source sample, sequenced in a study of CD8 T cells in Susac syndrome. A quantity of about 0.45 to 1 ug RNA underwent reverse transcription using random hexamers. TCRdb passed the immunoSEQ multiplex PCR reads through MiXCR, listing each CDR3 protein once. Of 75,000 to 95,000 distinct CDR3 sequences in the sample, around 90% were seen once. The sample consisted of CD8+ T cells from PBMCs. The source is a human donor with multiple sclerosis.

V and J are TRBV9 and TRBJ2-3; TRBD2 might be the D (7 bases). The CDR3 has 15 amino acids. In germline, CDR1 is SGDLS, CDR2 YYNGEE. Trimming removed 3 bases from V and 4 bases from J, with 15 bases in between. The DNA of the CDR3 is TGTGCCAGCAGCGCTAGGGACGGGGGGCCAGATACGCAGTATTTT. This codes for CASSARDGGPDTQYF.

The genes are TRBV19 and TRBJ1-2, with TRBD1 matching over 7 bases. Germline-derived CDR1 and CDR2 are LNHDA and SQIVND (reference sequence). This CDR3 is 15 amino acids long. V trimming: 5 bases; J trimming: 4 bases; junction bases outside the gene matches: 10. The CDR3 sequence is CASSSRQGPSYGYTF. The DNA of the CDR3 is TGTGCCAGTAGTTCGCGACAGGGACCTAGCTATGGCTACACCTTC.

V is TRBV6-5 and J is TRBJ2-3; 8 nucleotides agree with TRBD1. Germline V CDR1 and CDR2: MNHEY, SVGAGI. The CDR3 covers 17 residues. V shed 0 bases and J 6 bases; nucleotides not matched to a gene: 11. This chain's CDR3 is CASSYSAARGPADTQYF. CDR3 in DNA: TGTGCCAGCAGTTACTCTGCCGCCAGGGGGCCTGCGGATACGCAGTATTTT.

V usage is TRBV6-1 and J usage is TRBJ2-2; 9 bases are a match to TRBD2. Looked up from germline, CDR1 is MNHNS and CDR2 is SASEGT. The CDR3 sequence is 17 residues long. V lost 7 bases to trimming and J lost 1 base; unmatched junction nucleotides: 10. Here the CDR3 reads CASTPEILAGNTGELFF. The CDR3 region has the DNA TGTGCCAGCACCCCGGAGATACTAGCGGGGAACACCGGGGAGCTGTTTTTT.

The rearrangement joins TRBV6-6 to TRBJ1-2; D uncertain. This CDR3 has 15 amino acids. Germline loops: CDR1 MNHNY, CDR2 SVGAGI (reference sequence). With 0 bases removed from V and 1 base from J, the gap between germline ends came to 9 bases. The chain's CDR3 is CASSYSEGFNYGYTF. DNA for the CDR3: TGTGCCAGCAGTTACTCCGAGGGATTTAACTATGGCTACACCTTC.

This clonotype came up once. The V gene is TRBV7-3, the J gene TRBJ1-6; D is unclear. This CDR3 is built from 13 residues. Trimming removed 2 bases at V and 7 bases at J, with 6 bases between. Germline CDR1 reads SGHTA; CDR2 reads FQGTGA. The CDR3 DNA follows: TGTGCCAGCAGCTTAGGTCCGAATTCACCCCTCCACTTT. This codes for CASSLGPNSPLHF.

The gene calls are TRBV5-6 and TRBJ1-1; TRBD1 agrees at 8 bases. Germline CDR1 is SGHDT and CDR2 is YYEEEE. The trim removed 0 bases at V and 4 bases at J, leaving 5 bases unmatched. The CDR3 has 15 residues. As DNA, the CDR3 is TGTGCCAGCAGCTTGGACAGGGGGAGTTTCACTGAAGCTTTCTTT. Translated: CASSLDRGSFTEAFF.

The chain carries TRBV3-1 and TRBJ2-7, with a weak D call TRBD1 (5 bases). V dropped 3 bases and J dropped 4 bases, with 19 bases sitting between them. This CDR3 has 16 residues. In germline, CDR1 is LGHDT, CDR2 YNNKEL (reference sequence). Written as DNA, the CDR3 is TGTGCCAGCAGCCAGTCCCAGGCGGCAGGGCTATACGAGCAGTACTTC. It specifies CASSQSQAAGLYEQYF.

CDR3 nucleotide sequence: TGCAGCGTTTCTCGCGAGGGCCACGAGCAGTACTTC. It is translated as CSVSREGHEQYF. The chain recombines TRBV29-1 with TRBJ2-7; D is perhaps TRBD2 (5 bases). V gave up 5 bases and J gave up 5 bases, with 13 bases separating them. Germline V gene lookup returns CDR1 SQVTM and CDR2 ANQGSEA. The CDR3 runs 12 residues.

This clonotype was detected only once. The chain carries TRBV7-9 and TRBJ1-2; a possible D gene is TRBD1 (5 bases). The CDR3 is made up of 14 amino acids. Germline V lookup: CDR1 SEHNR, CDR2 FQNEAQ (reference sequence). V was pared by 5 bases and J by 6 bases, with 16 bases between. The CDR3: CASSPTVGDHGYTF. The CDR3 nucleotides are TGTGCCAGCAGCCCGACGGTAGGGGACCATGGCTACACCTTC.

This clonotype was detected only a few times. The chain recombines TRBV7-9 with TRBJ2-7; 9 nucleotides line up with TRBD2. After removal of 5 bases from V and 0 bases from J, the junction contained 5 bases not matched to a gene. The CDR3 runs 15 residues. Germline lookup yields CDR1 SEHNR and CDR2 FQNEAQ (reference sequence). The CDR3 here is CASSPNSGSSYEQYF. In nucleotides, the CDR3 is TGTGCCAGCAGCCCCAATAGCGGGAGCTCCTACGAGCAGTACTTC.

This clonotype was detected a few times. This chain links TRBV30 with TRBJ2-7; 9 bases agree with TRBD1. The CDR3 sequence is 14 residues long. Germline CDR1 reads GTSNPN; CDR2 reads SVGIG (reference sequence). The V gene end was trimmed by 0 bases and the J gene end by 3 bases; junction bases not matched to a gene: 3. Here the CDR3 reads CAWSVGTGIYEQYF. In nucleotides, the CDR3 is TGTGCCTGGAGTGTCGGGACAGGGATCTACGAGCAGTACTTC.

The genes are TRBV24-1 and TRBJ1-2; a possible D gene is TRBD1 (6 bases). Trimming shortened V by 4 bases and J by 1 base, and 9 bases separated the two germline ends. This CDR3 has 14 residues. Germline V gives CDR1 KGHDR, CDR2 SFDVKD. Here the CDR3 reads CATSDNRDNYGYTF. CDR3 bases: TGTGCCACCAGTGACAACAGGGATAACTATGGCTACACCTTC.

The CDR3: CAWDALLGGWDGYTF. The CDR3 DNA follows: TGTGCCTGGGATGCCCTCCTCGGGGGATGGGATGGCTACACCTTC. The chain links TRBV30 to TRBJ1-2, with D perhaps matching TRBD1 (5 bases). The V gene's germline CDR1 is GTSNPN and CDR2 SVGIG (reference sequence). The CDR3 runs 15 residues. Deletions cut 5 bases from V and 6 bases from J, with 22 bases between.

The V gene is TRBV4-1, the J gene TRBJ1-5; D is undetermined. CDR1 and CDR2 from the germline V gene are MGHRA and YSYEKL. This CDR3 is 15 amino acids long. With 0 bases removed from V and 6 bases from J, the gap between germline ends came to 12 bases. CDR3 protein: CASSQEDPMGQPQHF. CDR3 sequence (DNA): TGCGCCAGCAGCCAAGAAGACCCAATGGGTCAGCCCCAGCATTTT.

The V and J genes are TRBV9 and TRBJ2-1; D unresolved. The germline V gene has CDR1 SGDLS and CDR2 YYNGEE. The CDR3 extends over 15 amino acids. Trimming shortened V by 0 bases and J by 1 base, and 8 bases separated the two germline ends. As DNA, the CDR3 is TGTGCCAGCAGCGTAGGCATGGGTTCCTACAATGAGCAGTTCTTC. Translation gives CASSVGMGSYNEQFF. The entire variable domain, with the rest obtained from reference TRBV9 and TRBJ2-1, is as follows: DSGVTQTPKHLITATGQRVTLRCSPRSGDLSVYWYQQSLDQGLQFLIQYYNGEERAKGNILERFSAQQFPDLHSELNLSSLELGDSALYFCASSVGMGSYNEQFFGPGTRLTVL.